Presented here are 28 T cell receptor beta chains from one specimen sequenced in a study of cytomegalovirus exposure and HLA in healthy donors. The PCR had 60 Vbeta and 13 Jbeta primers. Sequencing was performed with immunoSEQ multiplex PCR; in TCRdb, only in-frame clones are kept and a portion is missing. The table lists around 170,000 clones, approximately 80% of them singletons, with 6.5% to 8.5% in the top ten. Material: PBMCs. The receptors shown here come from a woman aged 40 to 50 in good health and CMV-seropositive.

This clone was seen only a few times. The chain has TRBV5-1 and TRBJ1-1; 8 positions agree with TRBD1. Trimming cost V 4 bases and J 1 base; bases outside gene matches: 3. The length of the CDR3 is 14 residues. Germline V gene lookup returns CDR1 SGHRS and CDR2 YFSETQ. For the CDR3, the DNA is TGCGCCAGCAGCACGACAGGGGAGAACACTGAAGCTTTCTTT. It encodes CASSTTGENTEAFF. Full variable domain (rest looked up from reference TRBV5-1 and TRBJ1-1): KAGVTQTPRYLIKTRGQQVTLSCSPISGHRSVSWYQQTPGQGLQFLFEYFSETQRNKGNFPGRFSGRQFSNSRSEMNVSTLELGDSALYLCASSTTGENTEAFFGQGTRLTVV.

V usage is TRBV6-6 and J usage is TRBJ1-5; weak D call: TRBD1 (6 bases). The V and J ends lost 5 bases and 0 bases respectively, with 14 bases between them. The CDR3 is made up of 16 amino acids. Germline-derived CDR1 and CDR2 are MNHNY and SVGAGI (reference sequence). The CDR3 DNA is TGTGCCAGCAGTACCGGACAGCTATATAGCAATCAGCCCCAGCATTTT. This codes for CASSTGQLYSNQPQHF.

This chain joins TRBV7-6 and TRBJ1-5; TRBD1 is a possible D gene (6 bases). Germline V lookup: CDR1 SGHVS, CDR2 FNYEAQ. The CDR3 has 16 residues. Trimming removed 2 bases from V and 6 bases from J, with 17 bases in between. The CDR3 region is CASSLRGGAPGQPQHF. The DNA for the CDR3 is TGTGCCAGCAGCTTACGGGGGGGGGCGCCGGGTCAGCCCCAGCATTTT.

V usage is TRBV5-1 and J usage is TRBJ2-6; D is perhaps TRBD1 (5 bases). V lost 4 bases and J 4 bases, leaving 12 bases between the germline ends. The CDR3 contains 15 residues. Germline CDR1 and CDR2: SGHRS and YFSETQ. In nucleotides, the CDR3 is TGCGCCAGCAGCCTACAGGTTACCGGGGCCAACGTCCTGACTTTC. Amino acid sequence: CASSLQVTGANVLTF.

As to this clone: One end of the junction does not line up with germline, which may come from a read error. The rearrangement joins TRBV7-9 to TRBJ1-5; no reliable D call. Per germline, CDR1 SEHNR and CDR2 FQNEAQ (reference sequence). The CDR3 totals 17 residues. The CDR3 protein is CSSSYFYPGFGNQPQHF. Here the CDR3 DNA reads TGTTCCAGCAGCTACTTTTATCCAGGTTTTGGCAATCAGCCCCAGCATTTT.

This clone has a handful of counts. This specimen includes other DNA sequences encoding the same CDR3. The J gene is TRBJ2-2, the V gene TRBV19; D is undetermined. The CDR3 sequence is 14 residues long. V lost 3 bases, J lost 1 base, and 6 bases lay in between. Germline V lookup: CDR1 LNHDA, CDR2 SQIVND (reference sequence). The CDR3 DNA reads TGTGCCAGTAGTATCAGTCGGAACACCGGGGAGCTGTTTTTT. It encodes CASSISRNTGELFF.

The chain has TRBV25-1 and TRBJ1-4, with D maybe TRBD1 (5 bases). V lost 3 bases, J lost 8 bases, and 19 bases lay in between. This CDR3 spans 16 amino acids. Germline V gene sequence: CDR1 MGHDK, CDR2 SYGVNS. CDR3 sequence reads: CASSDLLWGVEEKLFF. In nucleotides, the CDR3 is TGTGCCAGCAGTGACCTACTATGGGGGGTAGAGGAAAAACTGTTTTTT.

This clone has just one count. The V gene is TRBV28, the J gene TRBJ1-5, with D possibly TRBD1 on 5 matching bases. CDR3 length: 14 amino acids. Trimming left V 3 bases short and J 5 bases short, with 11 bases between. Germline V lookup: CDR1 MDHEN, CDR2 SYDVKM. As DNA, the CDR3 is TGTGCCAGCAGTTTTAACGGACACTATCAGCCCCAGCATTTT. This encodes CASSFNGHYQPQHF.

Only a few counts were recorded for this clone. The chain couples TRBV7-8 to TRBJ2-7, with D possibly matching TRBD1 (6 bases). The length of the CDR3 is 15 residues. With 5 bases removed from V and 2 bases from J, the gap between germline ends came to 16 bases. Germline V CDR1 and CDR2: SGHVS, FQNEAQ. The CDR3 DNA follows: TGTGCCAGCAGCGCTAGGTCACAGGGCCCCTACGAGCAGTACTTC. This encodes CASSARSQGPYEQYF.

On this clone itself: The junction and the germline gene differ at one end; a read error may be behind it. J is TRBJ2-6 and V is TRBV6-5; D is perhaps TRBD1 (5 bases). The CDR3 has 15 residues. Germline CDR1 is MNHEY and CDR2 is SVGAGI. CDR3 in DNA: TGTGCCAGCAGTTACAGGATTACTGGGGCCAACGGCCTGACTTTC. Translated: CASSYRITGANGLTF.

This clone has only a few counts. The CDR3 region has the DNA TGTGCCAGCAGCCCTGGGACAGGGGGCGCCGTCTATGGCTACACCTTC. This encodes CASSPGTGGAVYGYTF. This chain uses TRBV5-4 with TRBJ1-2, with TRBD1 matching 12 bases. Germline CDR1 reads SGHNT; CDR2 reads YYREEE (reference sequence). This CDR3 is 16 amino acids long. V dropped 4 bases and J dropped 4; count of bases not matched to a gene: 8.

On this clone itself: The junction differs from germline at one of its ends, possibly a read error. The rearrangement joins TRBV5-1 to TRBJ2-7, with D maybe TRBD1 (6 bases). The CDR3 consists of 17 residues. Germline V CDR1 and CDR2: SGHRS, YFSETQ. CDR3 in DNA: TGCGCCAGCAGCTGGGGGACATCCAGGGTAGGGCCGTACGAGCAGTGCTTC. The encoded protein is CASSWGTSRVGPYEQCF.

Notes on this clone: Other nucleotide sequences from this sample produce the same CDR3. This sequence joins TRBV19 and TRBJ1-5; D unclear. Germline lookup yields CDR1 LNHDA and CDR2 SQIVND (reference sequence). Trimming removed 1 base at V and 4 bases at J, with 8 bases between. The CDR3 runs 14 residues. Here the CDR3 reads CASSIGAGNQPQHF. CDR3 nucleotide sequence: TGTGCCAGTAGTATAGGGGCAGGAAATCAGCCCCAGCATTTT.

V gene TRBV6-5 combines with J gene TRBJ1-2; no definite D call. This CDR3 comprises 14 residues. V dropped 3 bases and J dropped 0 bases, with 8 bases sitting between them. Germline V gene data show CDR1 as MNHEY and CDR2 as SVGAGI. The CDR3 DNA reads TGTGCCAGCAGTTATGGCGGGGCTAACTATGGCTACACCTTC. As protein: CASSYGGANYGYTF.

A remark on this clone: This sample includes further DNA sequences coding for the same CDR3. DNA of the CDR3: TGTGCCAGCAGCTTAGGAGGAGCCAACGTCCTGACTTTC. It specifies CASSLGGANVLTF. The rearrangement uses TRBV11-3 and TRBJ2-6; D call uncertain. This CDR3 is 13 amino acids long. The germline V gene has CDR1 SGHNT and CDR2 YENEEA. Trimming took off 1 base at V and 7 bases at J, with 5 bases between the two ends. The complete variable domain, with remaining parts taken from reference TRBV11-3 and TRBJ2-6, reads EAGVVQSPRYKIIEKKQPVAFWCNPISGHNTLYWYLQNLGQGPELLIRYENEEAVDDSQLPKDRFSAERLKGVDSTLKIQPAELGDSAVYLCASSLGGANVLTFGAGSRLTVL.

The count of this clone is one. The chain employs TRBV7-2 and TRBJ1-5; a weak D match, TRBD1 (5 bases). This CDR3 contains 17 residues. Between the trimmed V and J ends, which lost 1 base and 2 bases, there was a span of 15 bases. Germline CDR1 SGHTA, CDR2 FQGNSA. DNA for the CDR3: TGTGCCAGCAGCTTAGGGGGAGGGGCGACTGGCAATCAGCCCCAGCATTTT. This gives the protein CASSLGGGATGNQPQHF.

CDR3 nucleotide sequence: TGTGCCAGCTCACCCCTACACGTTCGGGGCAATCAGCCCCAGCATTTT. As protein: CASSPLHVRGNQPQHF. This chain uses TRBV18 with TRBJ1-5; D gene uncertain. V dropped 3 bases and J dropped 2 bases, with 14 bases sitting between them. The germline CDR1 and CDR2 sequences are KGHSH and LQKENI. The CDR3 is 16 amino acids. The full variable domain, completed using reference TRBV18 and TRBJ1-5, is NAGVMQNPRHLVRRRGQEARLRCSPMKGHSHVYWYRQLPEEGLKFMVYLQKENIIDESGMPKERFSAEFPKEGPSILRIQQVVRGDSAAYFCASSPLHVRGNQPQHFGDGTRLSIL.

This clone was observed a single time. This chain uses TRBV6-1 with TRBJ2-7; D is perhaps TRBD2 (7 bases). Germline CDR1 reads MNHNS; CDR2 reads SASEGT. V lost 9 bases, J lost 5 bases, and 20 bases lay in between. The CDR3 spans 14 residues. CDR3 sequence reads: CASREGGASHEQYF. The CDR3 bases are TGTGCCAGTAGGGAGGGGGGGGCCTCGCACGAGCAGTACTTC.

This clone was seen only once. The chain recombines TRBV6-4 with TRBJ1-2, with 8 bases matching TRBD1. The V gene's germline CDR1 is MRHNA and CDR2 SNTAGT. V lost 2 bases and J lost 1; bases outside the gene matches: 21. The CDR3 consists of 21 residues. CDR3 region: CASSDLILPLEYRGDNYGYTF. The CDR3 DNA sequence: TGTGCCAGCAGTGACCTAATCCTTCCTTTGGAATACAGGGGGGATAACTATGGCTACACCTTC.

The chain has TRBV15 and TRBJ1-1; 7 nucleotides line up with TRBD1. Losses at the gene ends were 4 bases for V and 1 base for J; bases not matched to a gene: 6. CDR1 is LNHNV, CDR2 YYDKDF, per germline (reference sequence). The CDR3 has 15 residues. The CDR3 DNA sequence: TGTGCCACCAGCAACGACAGGGCTAAGAACACTGAAGCTTTCTTT. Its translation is CATSNDRAKNTEAFF.

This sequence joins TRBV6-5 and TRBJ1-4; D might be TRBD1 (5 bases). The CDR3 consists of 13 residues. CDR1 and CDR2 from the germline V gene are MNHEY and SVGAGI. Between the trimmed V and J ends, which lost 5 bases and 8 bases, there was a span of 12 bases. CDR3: CASSVGASEKLFF. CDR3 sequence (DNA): TGTGCCAGCAGTGTAGGGGCGTCGGAAAAACTGTTTTTT.

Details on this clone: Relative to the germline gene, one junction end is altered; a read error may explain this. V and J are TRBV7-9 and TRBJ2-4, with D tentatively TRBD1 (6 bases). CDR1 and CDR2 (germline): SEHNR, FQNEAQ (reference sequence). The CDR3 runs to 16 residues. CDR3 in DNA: TGTTCCAGCAGCCCCTGGACAGCCCGCATGGAAAACATTCAGTACTTC. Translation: CSSSPWTARMENIQYF.

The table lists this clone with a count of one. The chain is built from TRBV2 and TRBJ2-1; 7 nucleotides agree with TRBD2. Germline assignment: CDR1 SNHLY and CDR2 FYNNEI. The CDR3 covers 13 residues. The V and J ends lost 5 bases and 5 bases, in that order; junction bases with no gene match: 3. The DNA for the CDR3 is TGTGCCAGCAGTAGTCGGGGGGACAATGAGCAGTTCTTC. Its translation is CASSSRGDNEQFF. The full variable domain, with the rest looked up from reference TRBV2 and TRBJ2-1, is EPEVTQTPSHQVTQMGQEVILRCVPISNHLYFYWYRQILGQKVEFLVSFYNNEISEKSEIFDDQFSVERPDGSNFTLKIRSTKLEDSAMYFCASSSRGDNEQFFGPGTRLTVL.

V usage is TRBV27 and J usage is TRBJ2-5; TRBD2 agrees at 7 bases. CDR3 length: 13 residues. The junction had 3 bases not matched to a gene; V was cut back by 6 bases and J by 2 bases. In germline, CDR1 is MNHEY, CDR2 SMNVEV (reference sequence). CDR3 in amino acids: CASRKLAQETQYF. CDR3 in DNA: TGTGCCAGCAGGAAACTAGCGCAAGAGACCCAGTACTTC.

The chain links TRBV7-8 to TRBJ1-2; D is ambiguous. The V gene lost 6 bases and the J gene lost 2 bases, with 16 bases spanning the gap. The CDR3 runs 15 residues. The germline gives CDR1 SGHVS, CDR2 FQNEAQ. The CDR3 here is CASSFGRVENYGYTF. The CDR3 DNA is TGTGCCAGCAGTTTCGGGAGGGTGGAGAACTATGGCTACACCTTC.

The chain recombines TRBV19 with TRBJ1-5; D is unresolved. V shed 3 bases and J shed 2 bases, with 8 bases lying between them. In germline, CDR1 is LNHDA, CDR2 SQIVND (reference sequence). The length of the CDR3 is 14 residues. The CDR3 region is CASSIAGGNQPQHF. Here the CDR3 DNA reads TGTGCCAGTAGTATTGCTGGAGGCAATCAGCCCCAGCATTTT.

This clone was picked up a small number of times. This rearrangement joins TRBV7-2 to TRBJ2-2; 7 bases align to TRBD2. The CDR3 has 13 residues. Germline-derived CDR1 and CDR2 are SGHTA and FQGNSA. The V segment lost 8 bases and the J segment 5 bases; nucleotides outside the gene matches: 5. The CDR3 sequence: CASRGGRTGELFF. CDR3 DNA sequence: TGTGCCAGCCGGGGAGGGCGAACCGGGGAGCTGTTTTTT.

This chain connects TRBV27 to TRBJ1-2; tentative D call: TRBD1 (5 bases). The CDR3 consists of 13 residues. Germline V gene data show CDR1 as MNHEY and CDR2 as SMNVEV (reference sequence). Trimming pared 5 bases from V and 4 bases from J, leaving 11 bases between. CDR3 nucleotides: TGTGCCAGCAGTCCAGACAGAAGCTATGGCTACACCTTC. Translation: CASSPDRSYGYTF.